The 14 T cell receptor beta chains presented below share a single source sample, sequenced in a study of cytomegalovirus exposure and HLA in healthy donors. PCR amplification relied on 60 Vbeta primers (plus 13 Jbeta primers). The data were produced by immunoSEQ multiplex PCR, yet TCRdb's version contains in-frame clones alone and is incomplete. Here the sample spans 150,000 to 200,000 clones, roughly 80% being singletons. The sequenced material came from PBMCs. These receptors were taken from a man in his forties or fifties in good health and CMV-seropositive.

This clone was observed once. The chain is built from TRBV29-1 and TRBJ2-7, with 7 positions matching TRBD1. With 6 bases clipped from V and 3 bases from J, the junction kept 8 bases outside the gene matches. Germline V CDR1 and CDR2: SQVTM, ANQGSEA. The CDR3 runs to 13 residues. This chain's CDR3 is CSVSLRDSYEQYF. Written as DNA, the CDR3 is TGCAGCGTGAGCCTCCGGGACAGCTACGAGCAGTACTTC.

The chain is built from TRBV4-2 and TRBJ1-2, with TRBD1 matching over 9 bases. Germline V gene lookup returns CDR1 LGHNA and CDR2 YNFKEQ. The CDR3 loop spans 16 amino acids. The V gene end was trimmed by 2 bases and the J gene end by 4 bases; junction bases not matched to a gene: 8. CDR3 loop: CASSQTPGQGAYGYTF. CDR3 sequence (DNA): TGTGCCAGCAGCCAAACCCCGGGACAGGGTGCCTATGGCTACACCTTC.

The chain recombines TRBV7-2 with TRBJ1-1; tentative D call: TRBD1 (6 bases). Germline CDR1 and CDR2: SGHTA and FQGNSA. The CDR3 contains 16 residues. V gave up 0 bases and J gave up 5 bases, with 16 bases separating them. CDR3 in DNA: TGTGCCAGCAGCTTAGCGGGTACAGGGAAGGCAACTGAAGCTTTCTTT. Its protein product is CASSLAGTGKATEAFF. The full variable domain, rest sourced from reference TRBV7-2 and TRBJ1-1, is GAGVSQSPSNKVTEKGKDVELRCDPISGHTALYWYRQSLGQGLEFLIYFQGNSAPDKSGLPSDRFSAERTGGSVSTLTIQRTQQEDSAVYLCASSLAGTGKATEAFFGQGTRLTVV.

This clone has just one count. The chain has TRBV27 and TRBJ2-2; D gene unclear. The germline gives CDR1 MNHEY, CDR2 SMNVEV (reference sequence). The CDR3 runs 13 residues. V lost 4 bases and J lost 7, with 10 bases in between. CDR3 sequence reads: CASSSTLFGELFF. The CDR3 region has the DNA TGTGCCAGCAGTTCTACGCTATTCGGGGAGCTGTTTTTT.

The chain is built from TRBV7-2 and TRBJ2-7, with unresolved D. Deletions cut 1 base from V and 4 bases from J, with 11 bases between. From germline, CDR1 is SGHTA and CDR2 FQGNSA. The CDR3 consists of 14 residues. Here the CDR3 reads CASSLDQTWYEQYF. The CDR3 bases are TGTGCCAGCAGCTTAGACCAAACTTGGTACGAGCAGTACTTC.

In this sample, this clone turned up a few times. This rearrangement joins TRBV2 to TRBJ1-5; 7 bases match TRBD1. There are 13 residues in the CDR3. The germline CDR1 and CDR2 sequences are SNHLY and FYNNEI. The V gene end was trimmed by 6 bases and the J gene end by 7 bases; junction bases not matched to a gene: 6. This chain's CDR3 is CASRTGLVQPQHF. The CDR3 DNA follows: TGTGCCAGCAGGACAGGGTTAGTGCAGCCCCAGCATTTT.

The rearrangement uses TRBV11-2 and TRBJ2-3, with 9 bases matching TRBD1. CDR3 size: 16 residues. Germline V gene data show CDR1 as SGHAT and CDR2 as FQNNGV. The J segment lost 0 bases and the V segment lost 4 bases, leaving 5 bases of the junction unmatched. The CDR3 DNA is TGTGCCAGCAGCTCCCCTGGGACAGGGAGCACAGATACGCAGTATTTT. Its protein product is CASSSPGTGSTDTQYF.

CDR3 DNA sequence: TGTGCCAGCAGCCCCACTGTCCGCGAGCAGTTCTTC. Protein: CASSPTVREQFF. The rearrangement uses TRBV7-9 and TRBJ2-1; no clear D gene. Trimming took off 5 bases at V and 10 bases at J, with 12 bases between the two ends. Per germline, CDR1 SEHNR and CDR2 FQNEAQ (reference sequence). The CDR3 spans 12 residues.

V is TRBV13 and J is TRBJ1-1; 8 bases are a match to TRBD1. Trimming took 4 bases from V and 3 from J; bases not matched to a gene: 7. Germline values: CDR1 PRHDT, CDR2 FYEKMQ (reference sequence). This CDR3 has 15 residues. For the CDR3, the DNA is TGTGCCAGCAGCTACTACAGGGGGTCGGACACTGAAGCTTTCTTT. This sequence encodes CASSYYRGSDTEAFF. Using reference TRBV13 and TRBJ1-1 for the parts outside the CDR3, the full variable domain is AAGVIQSPRHLIKEKRETATLKCYPIPRHDTVYWYQQGPGQDPQFLISFYEKMQSDKGSIPDRFSAQQFSDYHSELNMSSLELGDSALYFCASSYYRGSDTEAFFGQGTRLTVV.

This chain connects TRBV29-1 to TRBJ1-4; possibly TRBD1 for D (6 bases). Germline loops: CDR1 SQVTM, CDR2 ANQGSEA. The CDR3 runs 14 residues. CDR3 DNA sequence: TGCAGTGGGGGTGCAGGGGCGTTAGGGGAAAAACTGTTTTTT. The encoded protein is CSGGAGALGEKLFF.

V usage is TRBV5-1 and J usage is TRBJ2-6, with TRBD2 identical over 13 bases. Germline CDR1 reads SGHRS; CDR2 reads YFSETQ. The V gene end was trimmed by 2 bases and the J gene end by 2 bases; junction bases not matched to a gene: 1. The CDR3 is 17 amino acids. CDR3 sequence reads: CASSLLAGGPGANVLTF. CDR3 coding DNA: TGCGCCAGCAGCTTACTAGCGGGGGGGCCTGGGGCCAACGTCCTGACTTTC.

CDR3 nucleotides: TGTGCCAGTAGGAGGAGGGAAGCGCGCACTGAAGCTTTCTTT. Translation gives CASRRREARTEAFF. The chain links TRBV19 to TRBJ1-1; no definite D call. V lost 6 bases and J 4 bases, leaving 15 bases between the germline ends. This CDR3 has 14 amino acids. From germline, CDR1 is LNHDA and CDR2 SQIVND (reference sequence).

This chain uses TRBV6-6 with TRBJ1-1; no definite D call. This CDR3 spans 14 amino acids. Germline CDR1 reads MNHNY; CDR2 reads SVGAGI (reference sequence). V dropped 0 bases and J dropped 1 base, with 6 bases sitting between them. DNA of the CDR3: TGTGCCAGCAGTTACTCGAACAGGAACACTGAAGCTTTCTTT. Translated: CASSYSNRNTEAFF.

The count of this clone is one. The V gene is TRBV5-4, the J gene TRBJ2-7; 8 positions match TRBD1. The V gene's germline CDR1 is SGHNT and CDR2 YYREEE (reference sequence). This CDR3 comprises 16 residues. V lost 0 bases and J lost 3; bases outside the gene matches: 8. The CDR3 DNA is TGTGCCAGCAGCTTGGCCGGGGGACAGGACTACTACGAGCAGTACTTC. It specifies CASSLAGGQDYYEQYF.